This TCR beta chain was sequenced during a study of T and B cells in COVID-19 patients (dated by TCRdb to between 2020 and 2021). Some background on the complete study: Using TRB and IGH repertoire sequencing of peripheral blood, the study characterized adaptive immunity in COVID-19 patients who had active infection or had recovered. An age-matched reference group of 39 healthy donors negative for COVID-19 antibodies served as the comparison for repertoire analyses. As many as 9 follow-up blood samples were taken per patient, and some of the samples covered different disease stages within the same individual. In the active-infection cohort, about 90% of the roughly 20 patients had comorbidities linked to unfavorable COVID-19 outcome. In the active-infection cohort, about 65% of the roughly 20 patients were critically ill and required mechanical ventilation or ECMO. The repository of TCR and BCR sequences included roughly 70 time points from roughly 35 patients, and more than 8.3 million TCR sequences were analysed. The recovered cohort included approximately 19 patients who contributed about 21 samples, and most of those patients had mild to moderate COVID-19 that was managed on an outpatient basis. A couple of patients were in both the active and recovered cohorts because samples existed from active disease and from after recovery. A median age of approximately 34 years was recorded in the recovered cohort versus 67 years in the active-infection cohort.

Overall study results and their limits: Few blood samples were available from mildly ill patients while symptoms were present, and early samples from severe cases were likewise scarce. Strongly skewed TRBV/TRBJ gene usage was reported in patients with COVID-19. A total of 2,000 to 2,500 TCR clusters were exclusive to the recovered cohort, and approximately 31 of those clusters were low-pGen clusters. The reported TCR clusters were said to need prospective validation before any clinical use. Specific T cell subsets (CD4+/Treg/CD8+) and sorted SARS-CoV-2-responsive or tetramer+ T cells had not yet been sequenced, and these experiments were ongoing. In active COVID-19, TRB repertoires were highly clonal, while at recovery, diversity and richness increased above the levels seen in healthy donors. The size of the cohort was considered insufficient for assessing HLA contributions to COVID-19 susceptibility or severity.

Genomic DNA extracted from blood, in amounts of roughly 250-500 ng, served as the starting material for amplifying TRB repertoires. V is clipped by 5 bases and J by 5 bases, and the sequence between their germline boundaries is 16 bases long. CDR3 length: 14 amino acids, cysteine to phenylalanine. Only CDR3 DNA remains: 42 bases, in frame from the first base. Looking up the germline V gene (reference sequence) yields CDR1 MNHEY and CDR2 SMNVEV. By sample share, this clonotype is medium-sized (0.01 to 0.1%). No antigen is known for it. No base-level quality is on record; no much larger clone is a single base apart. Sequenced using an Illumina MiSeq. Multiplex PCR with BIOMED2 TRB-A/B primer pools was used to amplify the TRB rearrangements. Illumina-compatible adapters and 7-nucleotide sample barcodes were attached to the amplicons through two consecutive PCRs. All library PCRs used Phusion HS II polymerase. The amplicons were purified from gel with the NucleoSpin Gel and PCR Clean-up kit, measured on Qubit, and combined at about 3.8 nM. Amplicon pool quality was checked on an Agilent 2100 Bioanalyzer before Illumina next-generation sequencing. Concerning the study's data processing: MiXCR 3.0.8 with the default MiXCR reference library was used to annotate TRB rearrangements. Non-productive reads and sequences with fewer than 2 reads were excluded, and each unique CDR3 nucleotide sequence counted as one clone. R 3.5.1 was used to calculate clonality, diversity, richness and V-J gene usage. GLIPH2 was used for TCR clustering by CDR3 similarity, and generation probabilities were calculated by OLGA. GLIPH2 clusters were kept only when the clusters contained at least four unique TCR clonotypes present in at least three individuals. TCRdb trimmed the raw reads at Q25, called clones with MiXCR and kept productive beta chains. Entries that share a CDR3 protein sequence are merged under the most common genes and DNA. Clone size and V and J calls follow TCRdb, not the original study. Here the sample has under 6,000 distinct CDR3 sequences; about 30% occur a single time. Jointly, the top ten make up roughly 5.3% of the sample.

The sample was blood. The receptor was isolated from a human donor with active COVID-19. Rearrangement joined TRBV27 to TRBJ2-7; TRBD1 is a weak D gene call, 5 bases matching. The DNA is TGTGCCAGCAGTCGACCCGGACATCGCGACGAGCAGTACTTC. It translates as CASSRPGHRDEQYF.